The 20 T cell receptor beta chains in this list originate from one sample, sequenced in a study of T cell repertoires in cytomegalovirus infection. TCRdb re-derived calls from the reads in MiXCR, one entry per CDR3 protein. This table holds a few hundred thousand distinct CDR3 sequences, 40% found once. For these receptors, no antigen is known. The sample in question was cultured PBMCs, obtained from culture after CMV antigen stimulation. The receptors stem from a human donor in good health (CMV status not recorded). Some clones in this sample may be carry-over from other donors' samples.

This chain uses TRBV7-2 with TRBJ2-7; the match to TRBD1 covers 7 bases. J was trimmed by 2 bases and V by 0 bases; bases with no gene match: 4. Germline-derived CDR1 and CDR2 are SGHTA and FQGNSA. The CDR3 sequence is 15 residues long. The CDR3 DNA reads TGTGCCAGCAGCTTAGCTCTGGGACAGACCTACGAGCAGTACTTC. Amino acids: CASSLALGQTYEQYF.

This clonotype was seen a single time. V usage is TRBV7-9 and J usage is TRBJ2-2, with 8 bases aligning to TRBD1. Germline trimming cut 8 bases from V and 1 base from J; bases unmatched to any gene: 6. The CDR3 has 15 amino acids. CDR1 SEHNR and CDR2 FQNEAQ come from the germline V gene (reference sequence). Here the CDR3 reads CASVGGQVNTGELFF. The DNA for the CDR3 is TGTGCCAGCGTCGGGGGACAGGTGAACACCGGGGAGCTGTTTTTT.

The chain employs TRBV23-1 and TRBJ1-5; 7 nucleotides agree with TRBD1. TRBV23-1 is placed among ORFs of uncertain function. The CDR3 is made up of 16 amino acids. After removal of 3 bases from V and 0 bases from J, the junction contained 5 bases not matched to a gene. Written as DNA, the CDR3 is TGCGCCAGCAGTCACCCGGACAGGACTAGCAATCAGCCCCAGCATTTT. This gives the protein CASSHPDRTSNQPQHF.

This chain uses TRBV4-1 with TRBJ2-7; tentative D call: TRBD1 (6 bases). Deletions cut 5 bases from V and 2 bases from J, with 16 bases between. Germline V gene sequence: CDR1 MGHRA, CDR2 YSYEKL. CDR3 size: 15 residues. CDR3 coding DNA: TGCGCCAGCAGCTCCCAGCAGGGGCTACCCTACGAGCAGTACTTC. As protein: CASSSQQGLPYEQYF.

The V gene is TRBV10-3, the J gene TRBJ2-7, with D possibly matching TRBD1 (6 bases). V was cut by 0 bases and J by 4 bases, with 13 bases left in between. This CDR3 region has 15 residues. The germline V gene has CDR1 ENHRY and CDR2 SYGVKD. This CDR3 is CAISESTSRGYEQYF. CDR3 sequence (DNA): TGTGCCATCAGTGAGTCGACATCCAGGGGTTACGAGCAGTACTTC.

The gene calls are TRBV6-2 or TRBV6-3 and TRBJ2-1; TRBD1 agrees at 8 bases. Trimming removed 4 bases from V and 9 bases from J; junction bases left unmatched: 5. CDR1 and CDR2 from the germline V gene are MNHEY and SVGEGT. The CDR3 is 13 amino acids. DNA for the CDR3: TGTGCCAGCAGTTGGACAGGGTGGGCTGAGCAGTTCTTC. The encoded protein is CASSWTGWAEQFF.

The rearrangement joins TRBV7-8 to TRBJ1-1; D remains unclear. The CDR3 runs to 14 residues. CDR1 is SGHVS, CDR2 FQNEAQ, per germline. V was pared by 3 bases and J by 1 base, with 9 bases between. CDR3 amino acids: CASSFASQNTEAFF. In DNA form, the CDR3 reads TGTGCCAGCAGCTTCGCCTCTCAGAACACTGAAGCTTTCTTT. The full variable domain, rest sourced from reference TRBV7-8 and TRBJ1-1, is GAGVSQSPRYKVAKRGQDVALRCDPISGHVSLFWYQQALGQGPEFLTYFQNEAQLDKSGLPSDRFFAERPEGSVSTLKIQRTQQEDSAVYLCASSFASQNTEAFFGQGTRLTVV.

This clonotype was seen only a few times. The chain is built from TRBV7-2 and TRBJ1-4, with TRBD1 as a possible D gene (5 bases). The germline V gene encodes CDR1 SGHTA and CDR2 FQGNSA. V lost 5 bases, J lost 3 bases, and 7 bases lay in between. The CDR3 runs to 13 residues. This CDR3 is CASSKGANEKLFF. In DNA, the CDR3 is TGTGCCAGCAGCAAAGGGGCTAATGAAAAACTGTTTTTT.

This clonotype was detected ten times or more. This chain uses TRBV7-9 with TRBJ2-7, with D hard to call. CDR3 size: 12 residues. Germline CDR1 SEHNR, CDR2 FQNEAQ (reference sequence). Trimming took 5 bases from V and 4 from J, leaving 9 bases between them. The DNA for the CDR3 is TGTGCCAGCAGCCCCTTATCATACGAGCAGTACTTC. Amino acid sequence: CASSPLSYEQYF.

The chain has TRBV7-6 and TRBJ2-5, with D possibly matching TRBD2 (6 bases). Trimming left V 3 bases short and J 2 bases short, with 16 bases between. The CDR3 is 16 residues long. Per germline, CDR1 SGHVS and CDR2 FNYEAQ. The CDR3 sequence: CASSLEGSAGQETQYF. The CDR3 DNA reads TGTGCCAGCAGCTTGGAGGGGTCCGCGGGGCAAGAGACCCAGTACTTC. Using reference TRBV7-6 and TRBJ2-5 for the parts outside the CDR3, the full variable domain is GAGVSQSPRYKVTKRGQDVALRCDPISGHVSLYWYRQALGQGPEFLTYFNYEAQQDKSGLPNDRFSAERPEGSISTLTIQRTEQRDSAMYRCASSLEGSAGQETQYFGPGTRLLVL.

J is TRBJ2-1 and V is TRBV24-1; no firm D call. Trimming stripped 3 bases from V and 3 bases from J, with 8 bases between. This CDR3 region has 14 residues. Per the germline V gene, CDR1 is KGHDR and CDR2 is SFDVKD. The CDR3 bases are TGTGCCACCAGTGATCCTGGACGCTACAATGAGCAGTTCTTC. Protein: CATSDPGRYNEQFF.

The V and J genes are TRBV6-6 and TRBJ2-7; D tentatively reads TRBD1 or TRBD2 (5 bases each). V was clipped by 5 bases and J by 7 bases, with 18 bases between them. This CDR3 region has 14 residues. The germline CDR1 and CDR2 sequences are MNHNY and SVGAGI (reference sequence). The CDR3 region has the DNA TGTGCCAGCAGTCCCCGGGACGGCCATAAGGAGCAGTACTTC. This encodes CASSPRDGHKEQYF.

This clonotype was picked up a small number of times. CDR3 sequence (DNA): TGTGCCAGCAGCTTAGTAGGCCAGACACCCCTCCACTTT. It translates to CASSLVGQTPLHF. This chain links TRBV7-2 with TRBJ1-6; D gene uncertain. This CDR3 has 13 amino acids. V lost 1 base and J 11 bases, leaving 9 bases between the germline ends. CDR1 SGHTA and CDR2 FQGNSA come from the germline V gene.

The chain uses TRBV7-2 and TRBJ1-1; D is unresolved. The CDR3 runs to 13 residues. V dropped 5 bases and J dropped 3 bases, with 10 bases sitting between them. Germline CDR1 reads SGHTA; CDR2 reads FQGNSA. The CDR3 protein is CASSLGIHTEAFF. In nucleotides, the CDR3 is TGTGCCAGCAGCCTCGGGATTCACACTGAAGCTTTCTTT.

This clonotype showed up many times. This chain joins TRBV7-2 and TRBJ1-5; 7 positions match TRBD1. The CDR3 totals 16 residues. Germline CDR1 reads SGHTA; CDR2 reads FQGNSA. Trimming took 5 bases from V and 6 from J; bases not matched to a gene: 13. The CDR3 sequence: CASSQPLPGGVQPQHF. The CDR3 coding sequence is TGTGCCAGCAGCCAACCCCTCCCAGGGGGAGTTCAGCCCCAGCATTTT.

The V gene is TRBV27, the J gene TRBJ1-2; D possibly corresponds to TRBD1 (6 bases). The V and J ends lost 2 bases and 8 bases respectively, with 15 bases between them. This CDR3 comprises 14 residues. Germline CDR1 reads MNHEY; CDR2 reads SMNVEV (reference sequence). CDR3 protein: CASSLRQGLGGYTF. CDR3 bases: TGTGCCAGCAGTTTAAGGCAGGGGTTGGGCGGCTACACCTTC.

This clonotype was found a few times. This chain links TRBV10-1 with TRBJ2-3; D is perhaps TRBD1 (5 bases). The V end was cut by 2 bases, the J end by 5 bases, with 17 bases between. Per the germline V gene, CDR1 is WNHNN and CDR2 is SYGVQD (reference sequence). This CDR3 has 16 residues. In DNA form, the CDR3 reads TGCGCCAGCAGTGAGAGGGGTAGGGTATCCGGAGATACGCAGTATTTT. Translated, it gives CASSERGRVSGDTQYF.

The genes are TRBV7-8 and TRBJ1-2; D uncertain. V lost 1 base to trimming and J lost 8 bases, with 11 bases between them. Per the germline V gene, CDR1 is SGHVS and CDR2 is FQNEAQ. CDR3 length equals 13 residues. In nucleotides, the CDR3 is TGTGCCAGCAGCTTAGAGCCAGGAGGAGGCTACACCTTC. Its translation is CASSLEPGGGYTF.

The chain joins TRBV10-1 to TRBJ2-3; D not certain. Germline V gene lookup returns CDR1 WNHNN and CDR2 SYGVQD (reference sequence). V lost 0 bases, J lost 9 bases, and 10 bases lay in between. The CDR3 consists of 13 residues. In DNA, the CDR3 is TGCGCCAGCAGTGAGTCGGGCCCCGCCACGCAGTATTTT. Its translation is CASSESGPATQYF.

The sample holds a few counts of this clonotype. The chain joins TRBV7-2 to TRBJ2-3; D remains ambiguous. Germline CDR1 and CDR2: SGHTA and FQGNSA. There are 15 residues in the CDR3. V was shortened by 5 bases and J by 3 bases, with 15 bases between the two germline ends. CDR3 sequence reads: CASSTTGLRTDTQYF. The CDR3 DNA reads TGTGCCAGCAGCACAACCGGGCTCAGGACAGATACGCAGTATTTT.